The clone carrying this T cell receptor beta chain was found once. Antigen: not known. The data belong to a study of T cells in narcolepsy. Regarding the study as a whole: Same-patient CSF and blood CD4+ T cell clonotypes included HCRT-specific and TRIB2-specific autoreactive ones. Autoreactive clonotypes reportedly recurred in blood of same and different patients, not controls. Autoreactive clone sequences were missing from some blood memory CD4+ repertoires.

Sequenced by immunoSEQ multiplex PCR; TCRdb stores in-frame clones only, minus some. Of roughly 20,000 clones listed, about 80% were seen once; the top ten hold around 4.2%. This CDR3 is built from 17 residues. CDR1 is SGDLS and CDR2 is YYNGEE in the germline V gene. Germline trimming cut 0 bases from V and 4 bases from J; bases unmatched to any gene: 12. This receptor was obtained from a human donor in good health. The sample comprised memory (CD45RA-) CD4+ T cells from blood. The J gene is TRBJ1-1, the V gene TRBV9, with 7 bases lining up with TRBD1. CDR3 bases: TGTGCCAGCAGCGTAGGAGGGTGGGCAGGGGGTCGCACTGAAGCTTTCTTT. Its translation: CASSVGGWAGGRTEAFF. The full variable domain, completed using reference TRBV9 and TRBJ1-1, is DSGVTQTPKHLITATGQRVTLRCSPRSGDLSVYWYQQSLDQGLQFLIQYYNGEERAKGNILERFSAQQFPDLHSELNLSSLELGDSALYFCASSVGGWAGGRTEAFFGQGTRLTVV.